What follows is one TCR beta chain and its context. This sample is part of a study of blood T cell repertoires in COVID-19. Some clones are missing from TCRdb's copy, which holds only in-frame ones; the method was immunoSEQ multiplex PCR. The sample lists 90,000 to 110,000 clones; roughly 75% were seen once. Per germline, CDR1 MNHEY and CDR2 SVGAGI. This CDR3 is 15 amino acids long. V lost 5 bases to trimming and J lost 6 bases; unmatched junction nucleotides: 11. The specimen sequenced was peripheral blood. This rearrangement joins TRBV6-5 to TRBJ1-2, with 8 bases identical to TRBD1. The TCR originated in a human donor in a cohort sampled during active or convalescent COVID-19. The CDR3 spells CASSTLTGARDGYTF. CDR3 DNA: TGTGCCAGCAGTACCTTGACAGGGGCCAGGGATGGCTACACCTTC.